These 2 T cell receptor beta chains were all obtained from the same sample, sequenced in a study of blood T cell repertoires in COVID-19. Sequenced by immunoSEQ multiplex PCR; TCRdb stores in-frame clones only, minus some. The sample records about 250,000 clones, roughly 85% being singletons. The sequenced sample consisted of PBMCs or T cells enriched from blood (not recorded which). The receptors derive from a woman in her fifties or sixties who had been exposed to COVID-19.

This rearrangement joins TRBV4-3 to TRBJ2-6; TRBD1 matches 7 bases. This CDR3 region has 17 residues. Unmatched junction bases numbered 6, after V lost 4 bases and J lost 0 bases. CDR1 LGHNA and CDR2 YSLEER come from the germline V gene. The chain's CDR3 is CASSPGTEFSGANVLTF. The CDR3, as DNA: TGCGCCAGCAGCCCCGGGACAGAGTTCTCTGGGGCCAACGTCCTGACTTTC.

The chain has TRBV2 and TRBJ2-7; a possible D gene is TRBD2 (6 bases). The CDR3 spans 17 residues. CDR1 and CDR2 (germline): SNHLY, FYNNEI. The V end was cut by 0 bases, the J end by 6 bases, with 21 bases between. CDR3 amino acids: CASSEAKPGRFSPEQYF. CDR3 in DNA: TGTGCCAGCAGTGAAGCAAAGCCCGGGAGATTCTCGCCCGAGCAGTACTTC.